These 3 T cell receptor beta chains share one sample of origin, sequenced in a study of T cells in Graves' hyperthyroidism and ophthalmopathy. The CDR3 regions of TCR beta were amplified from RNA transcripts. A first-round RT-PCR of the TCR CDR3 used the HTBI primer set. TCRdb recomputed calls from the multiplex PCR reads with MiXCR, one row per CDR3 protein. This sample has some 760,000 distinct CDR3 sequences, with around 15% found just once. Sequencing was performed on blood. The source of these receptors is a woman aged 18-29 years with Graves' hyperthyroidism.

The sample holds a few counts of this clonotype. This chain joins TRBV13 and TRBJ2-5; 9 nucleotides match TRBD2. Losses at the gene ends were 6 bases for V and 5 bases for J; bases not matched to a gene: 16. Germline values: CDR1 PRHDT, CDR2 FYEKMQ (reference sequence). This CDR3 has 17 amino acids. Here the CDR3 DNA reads TGTGCCAGCAGTCTTTCAGTGACGGTACTAGCGGGCGAGACCCAGTACTTC. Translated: CASSLSVTVLAGETQYF.

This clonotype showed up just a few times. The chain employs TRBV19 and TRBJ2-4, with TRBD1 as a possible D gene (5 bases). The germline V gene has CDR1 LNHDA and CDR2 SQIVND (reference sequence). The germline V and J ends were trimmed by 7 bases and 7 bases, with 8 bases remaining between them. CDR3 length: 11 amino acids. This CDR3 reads CASTRGNIQYF. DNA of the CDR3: TGTGCCAGTACTAGGGGTAACATTCAGTACTTC.

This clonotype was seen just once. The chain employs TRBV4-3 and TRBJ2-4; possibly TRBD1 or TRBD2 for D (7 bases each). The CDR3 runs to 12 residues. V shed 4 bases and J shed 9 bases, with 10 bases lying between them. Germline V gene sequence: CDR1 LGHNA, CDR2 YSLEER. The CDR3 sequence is CASSPGGGIQYF. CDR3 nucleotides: TGCGCCAGCAGCCCAGGGGGGGGCATTCAGTACTTC.